This T cell receptor beta chain appears in the sequencing data of a study of shared clonotypes between healthy human individuals. For the study at large: In total, the donors were a couple of women and a few men aged 18 to 49. Points from the study as a whole: There were few donors, and this limited the genetic and exposure-history diversity represented. Clonotype sharing among donors, it was expected, would be affected by sequencing depth. Generally, naive subsets came out with larger estimated richness than memory subsets.

Details on this clone: Its antigen is still unknown. This sample includes further DNA sequences coding for the same CDR3.

Method: immunoSEQ multiplex PCR; TCRdb's copy keeps in-frame clones and lacks some. The table has 850,000 to 1,100,000 clones, 70% to 85% seen once. This TCR was recovered from a man aged 18 to 30 in good health. Some clones in this sample may be carry-over from other donors' samples. Sequenced sample: memory CD4+ T cells from PBMCs. As to subset: CD45RA-negative fraction.

For the CDR3, the DNA is TGTGCCAGCAGCCAGGTCAACACTGAAGCTTTCTTT. It encodes CASSQVNTEAFF. The chain links TRBV7-2 to TRBJ1-1; no clear D. Per germline, CDR1 SGHTA and CDR2 FQGNSA. The CDR3 runs to 12 residues. V lost 5 bases, J lost 2 bases, and 6 bases lay in between.